A single T cell receptor beta chain is shown here with its context. This specimen comes from a study of brain T cells in children with intractable seizures. Specified time point: blood from clinic visit 5 months post-surgery; TSC patient then seizure free. Surgery cases with the highest brain T cell transcript signatures were chosen for sequencing. TCRdb's table, derived via immunoSEQ multiplex PCR, lists solely in-frame clones and lacks some. This sample carries 300,000 to 400,000 clones, 93% of them seen once, and the ten largest clones take under 7%. Sequencing used peripheral blood, obtained roughly 5 months after surgery. This clonotype was sampled from a boy younger than two with tuberous sclerosis and intractable seizures.

The CDR3 here is CASSLAGGYNEQFF. The CDR3, as DNA: TGTGCCAGCAGCCTAGCGGGAGGCTACAATGAGCAGTTCTTC. This chain joins TRBV3-1 (or the pseudogene TRBV3-2) and TRBJ2-1; 10 bases agree with TRBD2. The CDR3 totals 14 residues. J lost 3 bases, V lost 4 bases, and 0 bases had no gene match. The germline CDR1 and CDR2 sequences are LGHDT and YNNKEL (reference sequence).